This is a list of T cell receptor beta chains from one sample in a study of neurological immune-mediated disorders. TCRdb itself ran the 5' RACE reads through MiXCR, one entry per CDR3 protein. Of roughly 120,000 distinct CDR3 sequences listed, 3% to 3.5% are singletons. Sequencing was performed on PBMCs. Source of these receptors: a woman in her twenties or thirties with multiple sclerosis. Each CDR3 is given with its conserved first and last residue. A D gene is named only where the DNA matches it firmly. The size entry is marked missing in some rows and otherwise reads once, few, many or a size class.

v_call: TRBV12-3/TRBV12-4
j_call: TRBJ1-1
d_call: NA
clone_size: many
cdr3_nt: TGTGCCAGCAGCTTAATTCAGGGATTCACTGAAGCTTTCTTT
cdr3_aa: CASSLIQGFTEAFF

v_call: TRBV5-1
j_call: TRBJ2-3
d_call: NA
clone_size: many
cdr3_nt: TGCGCCAGCAGCCCCATCGGGGGGCACCCCACAGATACGCAGTATTTT
cdr3_aa: CASSPIGGHPTDTQYF

v_call: TRBV6-2/TRBV6-3
j_call: TRBJ2-3
d_call: NA
clone_size: many
cdr3_nt: TGTGCCAGCAGCCATTCAAGCCGTTCCTCCACAGATACGCAGTATTTT
cdr3_aa: CASSHSSRSSTDTQYF

v_call: TRBV20-1
j_call: TRBJ2-1
d_call: NA
clone_size: many
cdr3_nt: TGCAGTGCTAGCGTACCGGACGGACAAGGTGAGCAGTTCTTC
cdr3_aa: CSASVPDGQGEQFF

v_call: TRBV20-1
j_call: TRBJ1-4
d_call: NA
clone_size: many
cdr3_nt: TGCAGTGCCTTTCGGCGGGGGGGTGAAAAACTGTTTTTT
cdr3_aa: CSAFRRGGEKLFF

v_call: TRBV20-1
j_call: TRBJ2-1
d_call: NA
clone_size: many
cdr3_nt: TGCAGTGCTAGCTATAGGAGAGAGGGAGTTGGCAATGAGCAGTTCTTC
cdr3_aa: CSASYRREGVGNEQFF

v_call: TRBV20-1
j_call: TRBJ2-1
d_call: TRBD2
clone_size: many
cdr3_nt: TGCAGTGCTAGAGTGGTATTTGGGACTAGCGGGAGTGAGCAGTTCTTC
cdr3_aa: CSARVVFGTSGSEQFF

v_call: TRBV4-1
j_call: TRBJ2-2
d_call: NA
clone_size: NA
cdr3_nt: TGCGCCAGCAGTGAAGGTTCCGGGGAGCTGTTTTTT
cdr3_aa: CASSEGSGELFF

v_call: TRBV12-3/TRBV12-4
j_call: TRBJ2-3
d_call: TRBD2
clone_size: many
cdr3_nt: TGTGCCAGCAGTTCCCTTCGGAGCGGGGGGGGAGATACGCAGTATTTT
cdr3_aa: CASSSLRSGGGDTQYF

v_call: TRBV10-2
j_call: TRBJ2-5
d_call: NA
clone_size: many
cdr3_nt: TGCGCCAGCAGTGAGTGGTCCTCTGAGACCCAGTACTTC
cdr3_aa: CASSEWSSETQYF

v_call: TRBV20-1
j_call: TRBJ1-3
d_call: NA
clone_size: many
cdr3_nt: TGCAGTGCTAGAGGGGCGGAGGGTCATGGAAACACCATATATTTT
cdr3_aa: CSARGAEGHGNTIYF

v_call: TRBV6-1
j_call: TRBJ1-1
d_call: TRBD1
clone_size: many
cdr3_nt: TGTGCCAGCAGTGGGGGGACAGTTCTAAACACTGAAGCTTTCTTT
cdr3_aa: CASSGGTVLNTEAFF

v_call: TRBV7-2
j_call: TRBJ2-7
d_call: TRBD2
clone_size: NA
cdr3_nt: TGTGCCAGCAGCTCAACGTCTCACCGGGACTACCTTTCCCAGTACTTC
cdr3_aa: CASSSTSHRDYLSQYF

v_call: TRBV5-1
j_call: TRBJ1-1
d_call: NA
clone_size: few
cdr3_nt: TGCGCCAGCAGCTTGGAGCTCCAAAGGGGCTCTGAAGCTTTCTTT
cdr3_aa: CASSLELQRGSEAFF

v_call: TRBV6-1
j_call: TRBJ1-4
d_call: NA
clone_size: many
cdr3_nt: TGTGCCAGCGGGGGACACAGCCACTATGAAAAACTGTTTTTT
cdr3_aa: CASGGHSHYEKLFF

v_call: TRBV6-2/TRBV6-3
j_call: TRBJ2-1
d_call: NA
clone_size: many
cdr3_nt: TGTGCCAGCAGTCCGTGGACGGACGACAATGAGCAGTTCTTC
cdr3_aa: CASSPWTDDNEQFF

v_call: TRBV7-9
j_call: TRBJ2-7
d_call: NA
clone_size: few
cdr3_nt: TGTGCCAGCAGCAGGACGGGAACCCACGAGCAGTACTTC
cdr3_aa: CASSRTGTHEQYF

v_call: TRBV4-3
j_call: TRBJ2-3
d_call: NA
clone_size: many
cdr3_nt: TGCGCCAGCAGCCAAGAAGTCAGCGGAGATACGCAGTATTTT
cdr3_aa: CASSQEVSGDTQYF

v_call: TRBV12-3/TRBV12-4
j_call: TRBJ2-5
d_call: TRBD2
clone_size: many
cdr3_nt: TGTGCCAGCAGTTTCCCTAGCGGGGGCTGGGAGACCCAGTACTTC
cdr3_aa: CASSFPSGGWETQYF

v_call: TRBV14
j_call: TRBJ2-5
d_call: NA
clone_size: many
cdr3_nt: TGTGCCAGCCGCAATTTGGGGGAAGAGACCCAGTACTTC
cdr3_aa: CASRNLGEETQYF

v_call: TRBV5-8
j_call: TRBJ2-7
d_call: TRBD2
clone_size: many
cdr3_nt: TGTGCCAGCAGCCTTGGACTAGCGGGAGGTGAGCAGTACTTC
cdr3_aa: CASSLGLAGGEQYF

v_call: TRBV5-1
j_call: TRBJ2-7
d_call: TRBD1
clone_size: many
cdr3_nt: TGCGCCAGCAGCTTGGAACAGGGGCTCAGCTACGAGCAGTACTTC
cdr3_aa: CASSLEQGLSYEQYF

v_call: TRBV29-1
j_call: TRBJ1-4
d_call: NA
clone_size: many
cdr3_nt: TGCAGCGTTGAAAGAGAGGCTAATGAAAAACTGTTTTTT
cdr3_aa: CSVEREANEKLFF

v_call: TRBV19
j_call: TRBJ2-7
d_call: TRBD1
clone_size: many
cdr3_nt: TGTGCCAGTAGTAGGCCGGGACAGGGGGCCTACGAGCAGTACTTC
cdr3_aa: CASSRPGQGAYEQYF

v_call: TRBV3-1
j_call: TRBJ1-1
d_call: TRBD1
clone_size: many
cdr3_nt: TGTGCCAGCAGCCGAATACAGGGGGCAGGGACTGAAGCTTTCTTT
cdr3_aa: CASSRIQGAGTEAFF

v_call: TRBV20-1
j_call: TRBJ1-1
d_call: NA
clone_size: few
cdr3_nt: TGCAGTGCTAGTGGGCAGGCGAACACTGAAGCTTTCTTT
cdr3_aa: CSASGQANTEAFF

v_call: TRBV7-9
j_call: TRBJ2-1
d_call: TRBD2
clone_size: many
cdr3_nt: TGTGCCAGCAGCTCCGGGCTAGCGGGGGACAATGAGCAGTTCTTC
cdr3_aa: CASSSGLAGDNEQFF

v_call: TRBV4-3
j_call: TRBJ2-6
d_call: NA
clone_size: many
cdr3_nt: TGCGCCAGCAGCCAGGGGCGTGACTCTGGGGCCAACGTCCTGACTTTC
cdr3_aa: CASSQGRDSGANVLTF

v_call: TRBV20-1
j_call: TRBJ1-1
d_call: NA
clone_size: many
cdr3_nt: TGCAGTGCGCGAGGGGAGGACCGTCCTGAAGCTTTCTTT
cdr3_aa: CSARGEDRPEAFF

v_call: TRBV2
j_call: TRBJ2-2
d_call: NA
clone_size: many
cdr3_nt: TGTGCCAGCAGTGGTCCGGTGCCGAACACCGGGGAGCTGTTTTTT
cdr3_aa: CASSGPVPNTGELFF

v_call: TRBV20-1
j_call: TRBJ1-5
d_call: NA
clone_size: many
cdr3_nt: TGCAGTGCTAGGGCGGGGGGGGGCCAGCCCCAGCATTTT
cdr3_aa: CSARAGGGQPQHF

v_call: TRBV6-6
j_call: TRBJ2-1
d_call: NA
clone_size: many
cdr3_nt: TGTGCCAGCAGTTACCTCAATAGCAATGAGCAGTTCTTC
cdr3_aa: CASSYLNSNEQFF

v_call: TRBV29-1
j_call: TRBJ1-1
d_call: TRBD1
clone_size: many
cdr3_nt: TGCAGCGTTTGGGCGGGACAGGTTATGAACACTGAAGCTTTCTTT
cdr3_aa: CSVWAGQVMNTEAFF

v_call: TRBV25-1
j_call: TRBJ2-6
d_call: NA
clone_size: many
cdr3_nt: TGTGCCAGCAAGTCTGGGGCCAACGTCCTGACTTTC
cdr3_aa: CASKSGANVLTF

v_call: TRBV27
j_call: TRBJ1-6
d_call: NA
clone_size: many
cdr3_nt: TGTGCCAGCAGCCCGAGTGACAGATTATCACCCCTCCACTTT
cdr3_aa: CASSPSDRLSPLHF

v_call: TRBV7-9
j_call: TRBJ2-4
d_call: TRBD1
clone_size: NA
cdr3_nt: TGTGCCAGCAGCCGAGACAGGGGGCCCTCTAAAAACATTCAGTACTTC
cdr3_aa: CASSRDRGPSKNIQYF

v_call: TRBV7-9
j_call: TRBJ2-5
d_call: NA
clone_size: many
cdr3_nt: TGTGCCACCGATTGGAAGAACCAAGAGACCCAGTACTTC
cdr3_aa: CATDWKNQETQYF

v_call: TRBV29-1
j_call: TRBJ1-2
d_call: NA
clone_size: many
cdr3_nt: TGCAGCGTGGAAGGGGGGGAGATCTATGGCTACACCTTC
cdr3_aa: CSVEGGEIYGYTF

v_call: TRBV20-1
j_call: TRBJ2-7
d_call: TRBD2
clone_size: many
cdr3_nt: TGCAGTGCTTCACGGGGGGCCTACGAGCAGTACTTC
cdr3_aa: CSASRGAYEQYF

v_call: TRBV4-1
j_call: TRBJ2-7
d_call: TRBD1
clone_size: many
cdr3_nt: TGCGCCAGCAGCCAACGGGGACAGGGGGCTAACTACGAGCAGTACTTC
cdr3_aa: CASSQRGQGANYEQYF

v_call: TRBV20-1
j_call: TRBJ2-1
d_call: NA
clone_size: many
cdr3_nt: TGCAGTGCTAGAGATGTTTGGGGTACCAATGAGCAGTTCTTC
cdr3_aa: CSARDVWGTNEQFF

v_call: TRBV20-1
j_call: TRBJ1-2
d_call: TRBD1
clone_size: NA
cdr3_nt: TGCAGTGCTAGCCCAGGGGGACGAGGCTATGGCTACACCTTC
cdr3_aa: CSASPGGRGYGYTF

v_call: TRBV12-3/TRBV12-4
j_call: TRBJ1-1
d_call: NA
clone_size: many
cdr3_nt: TGTGCCAGCAGTTTTAAGGCTGAAGCTTTCTTT
cdr3_aa: CASSFKAEAFF

v_call: TRBV29-1
j_call: TRBJ2-3
d_call: TRBD2
clone_size: NA
cdr3_nt: TGCAGCGTCGGACTAGCGGGAGTTTCAGATACGCAGTATTTT
cdr3_aa: CSVGLAGVSDTQYF

v_call: TRBV29-1
j_call: TRBJ1-2
d_call: NA
clone_size: many
cdr3_nt: TGCAGCGTTGAAGGATTTGGGGGGAGGTATGGCTACACCTTC
cdr3_aa: CSVEGFGGRYGYTF

v_call: TRBV7-2
j_call: TRBJ2-3
d_call: TRBD2
clone_size: many
cdr3_nt: TGTGCCAGCAGCCCACCGGGACTAGCGGGAGTTGGAGATACGCAGTATTTT
cdr3_aa: CASSPPGLAGVGDTQYF

v_call: TRBV6-5
j_call: TRBJ2-7
d_call: TRBD1
clone_size: many
cdr3_nt: TGTGCCAGCAGGTCCGGGACAGGGACCTACGAGCAGTACTTC
cdr3_aa: CASRSGTGTYEQYF

v_call: TRBV12-3/TRBV12-4
j_call: TRBJ2-5
d_call: TRBD1
clone_size: many
cdr3_nt: TGTGCCAGCACAAGCCGGGACAGGGGATATATCGAGACCCAGTACTTC
cdr3_aa: CASTSRDRGYIETQYF

v_call: TRBV6-6
j_call: TRBJ1-2
d_call: NA
clone_size: NA
cdr3_nt: TGTGCCAGCAGCTCGCCAAGGGGCAGGGAGGACTATGGCTACACCTTC
cdr3_aa: CASSSPRGREDYGYTF

v_call: TRBV20-1
j_call: TRBJ2-3
d_call: TRBD2
clone_size: many
cdr3_nt: TGCAGTGCTGGCCGCGGGGGGGATACGCAGTATTTT
cdr3_aa: CSAGRGGDTQYF

v_call: TRBV7-8
j_call: TRBJ1-1
d_call: NA
clone_size: many
cdr3_nt: TGTGCCAGCAGCCCCAGGTGGGACTCCATATTCGAAGCTTTCTTT
cdr3_aa: CASSPRWDSIFEAFF

v_call: TRBV6-1
j_call: TRBJ1-5
d_call: TRBD1
clone_size: many
cdr3_nt: TGTGCCAGCGTTGACAGGGGCAATCAGCCCCAGCATTTT
cdr3_aa: CASVDRGNQPQHF

v_call: TRBV7-2
j_call: TRBJ1-2
d_call: TRBD1
clone_size: many
cdr3_nt: TGTGCCAGCAGCTTGACAGGGGCCGTTAACTATGGCTACACCTTC
cdr3_aa: CASSLTGAVNYGYTF

v_call: TRBV7-2
j_call: TRBJ1-1
d_call: NA
clone_size: many
cdr3_nt: TGTGCCAGCAGCCTTCGACCGAACACTGAAGCTTTCTTT
cdr3_aa: CASSLRPNTEAFF